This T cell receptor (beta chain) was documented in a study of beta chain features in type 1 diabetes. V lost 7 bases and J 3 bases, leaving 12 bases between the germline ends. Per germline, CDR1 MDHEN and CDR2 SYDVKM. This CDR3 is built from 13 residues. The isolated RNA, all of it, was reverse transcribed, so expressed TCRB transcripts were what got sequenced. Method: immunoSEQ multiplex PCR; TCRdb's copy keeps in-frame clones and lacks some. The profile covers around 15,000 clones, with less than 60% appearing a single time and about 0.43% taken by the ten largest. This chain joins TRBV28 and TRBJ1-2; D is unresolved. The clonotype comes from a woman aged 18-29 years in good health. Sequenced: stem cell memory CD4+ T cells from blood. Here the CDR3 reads CASTQAFDYGYTF. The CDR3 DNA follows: TGTGCCAGCACCCAGGCCTTTGACTATGGCTACACCTTC.